A single sample is the source of the 26 T cell receptor beta chains below, sequenced in a study of CD4 T cells in relation to SARS-CoV-2 and coronaviruses. Antigen specificity for these receptors is unknown. Sequenced by immunoSEQ multiplex PCR; TCRdb stores in-frame clones only, minus some. Among over 10,000 clones listed, approximately 78% were seen once. CD4+ T cells from unexposed donors were obtained before the COVID-19 pandemic (2011-2018). The cells were cultured for approximately 10 days before CD4+ T cells were isolated. The specimen was CD4+ T cells from PBMCs, cultured in vitro. The source of these receptors is a human donor in good health.

The chain uses TRBV7-9 and TRBJ1-5, with a weak D call TRBD1 (6 bases). Germline V CDR1 and CDR2: SEHNR, FQNEAQ (reference sequence). Trimming pared 5 bases from V and 1 base from J, leaving 9 bases between. The CDR3 has 14 residues. DNA for the CDR3: TGTGCCAGCAGCGAACAGGGAAGCAATCAGCCCCAGCATTTT. This encodes CASSEQGSNQPQHF.

The chain couples TRBV12-3 or TRBV12-4 to TRBJ2-5; D remains unclear. V lost 6 bases and J lost 1, with 6 bases in between. The CDR3 is made up of 12 amino acids. The CDR3 DNA is TGTGCCAGCAGCTCCCCCCAAGAGACCCAGTACTTC. Its protein is CASSSPQETQYF.

The CDR3 nucleotides are TGCGCCAGCGGCCCAGACAGGGCGAACACCGGGGAGCTGTTTTTT. Its protein product is CASGPDRANTGELFF. The chain is built from TRBV5-1 and TRBJ2-2, with 7 bases that match TRBD1. The V gene's germline CDR1 is SGHRS and CDR2 YFSETQ. Losses at the gene ends were 7 bases for V and 0 bases for J; bases not matched to a gene: 6. This CDR3 has 15 residues.

J is TRBJ1-1 and V is TRBV5-1, with 7 bases identical to TRBD1. This CDR3 spans 15 amino acids. CDR1 is SGHRS, CDR2 YFSETQ, per germline. Unmatched junction bases numbered 10, after V lost 4 bases and J lost 4 bases. This chain's CDR3 is CASSPGTHRGTEAFF. CDR3 nucleotide sequence: TGCGCCAGCAGCCCCGGGACCCACAGGGGCACTGAAGCTTTCTTT.

The V and J genes are TRBV4-1 and TRBJ1-3; 8 bases fit TRBD1. Germline lookup yields CDR1 MGHRA and CDR2 YSYEKL. This CDR3 has 16 amino acids. With V trimmed by 3 bases and J by 4 bases, 8 bases remained unmatched. CDR3 residues: CASSQPRTGSGNTIYF. The CDR3 DNA reads as TGCGCCAGCAGCCAGCCTAGGACAGGGTCGGGAAACACCATATATTTT.

The genes are TRBV19 and TRBJ2-2, with a weak D call TRBD2 (7 bases). There are 15 residues in the CDR3. Germline CDR1 is LNHDA and CDR2 is SQIVND (reference sequence). With 7 bases removed from V and 6 bases from J, the gap between germline ends came to 18 bases. The CDR3 region is CASMEGGQWSGELFF. CDR3 DNA sequence: TGTGCCAGTATGGAGGGGGGGCAATGGTCCGGGGAGCTGTTTTTT.

The rearrangement uses TRBV4-2 and TRBJ2-5; D is possibly TRBD1 (5 bases). The germline V gene encodes CDR1 LGHNA and CDR2 YNFKEQ. V lost 0 bases to trimming and J lost 7 bases, with 18 bases between them. This CDR3 spans 16 amino acids. The CDR3 protein is CASSQDYRAPRGTQYF. DNA for the CDR3: TGTGCCAGCAGCCAAGATTATCGGGCCCCAAGGGGGACCCAGTACTTC.

This chain links TRBV2 with TRBJ2-6; TRBD1 matches at 9 bases. The CDR3 has 16 amino acids. V gave up 6 bases and J gave up 4 bases; unmatched junction bases: 7. CDR1 is SNHLY and CDR2 is FYNNEI in the germline V gene. The CDR3 bases are TGTGCCAGCAGCCGGGACAGGGTAACAGGGGCCAACGTCCTGACTTTC. Amino acid sequence: CASSRDRVTGANVLTF. The complete variable domain, with remaining parts taken from reference TRBV2 and TRBJ2-6, reads EPEVTQTPSHQVTQMGQEVILRCVPISNHLYFYWYRQILGQKVEFLVSFYNNEISEKSEIFDDQFSVERPDGSNFTLKIRSTKLEDSAMYFCASSRDRVTGANVLTFGAGSRLTVL.

In this sample, this clone turned up once. The chain carries TRBV7-8 and TRBJ1-5; D gene ambiguous. CDR1 is SGHVS, CDR2 FQNEAQ, per germline. This CDR3 is built from 14 residues. V shed 5 bases and J shed 8 bases, with 16 bases lying between them. The DNA of the CDR3 is TGTGCCAGCAGCCCCCAGTTTGGGCTCGAGCCCCAGCATTTT. This sequence encodes CASSPQFGLEPQHF.

The chain has TRBV12-3 or TRBV12-4 and TRBJ2-1; tentatively, D is TRBD2 (5 bases). The CDR3 runs 12 residues. V lost 4 bases to trimming and J lost 9 bases, with 10 bases between them. CDR3 coding DNA: TGTGCCAGCAGTTCGGAGGCGGGTGAGCAGTTCTTC. Amino acid sequence: CASSSEAGEQFF.

Only one count was recorded for this clone. The V gene is TRBV19, the J gene TRBJ1-4; D is unresolved. The germline V gene encodes CDR1 LNHDA and CDR2 SQIVND (reference sequence). V lost 3 bases and J lost 12, with 14 bases in between. The length of the CDR3 is 13 residues. The CDR3 coding sequence is TGTGCCAGTAGTATGACCTCCGATTCGGAACTGTTTTTT. Protein: CASSMTSDSELFF.

The chain employs TRBV4-1 and TRBJ2-1, with D tentatively TRBD1 (6 bases). The CDR3 runs 15 residues. Germline lookup yields CDR1 MGHRA and CDR2 YSYEKL. V lost 1 base and J lost 7, with 14 bases in between. The DNA for the CDR3 is TGCGCCAGCAGCCAAGTCGTACAGGGTAAGAATGAGCAGTTCTTC. It is translated as CASSQVVQGKNEQFF.

V is TRBV7-9 and J is TRBJ2-7; D ambiguous. V shed 0 bases and J shed 6 bases, with 3 bases lying between them. The germline V gene encodes CDR1 SEHNR and CDR2 FQNEAQ (reference sequence). The CDR3 has 11 residues. The CDR3 loop is CASSLAVEQYF. In DNA form, the CDR3 reads TGTGCCAGCAGCTTAGCGGTCGAGCAGTACTTC. The full variable domain, with the rest looked up from reference TRBV7-9 and TRBJ2-7, is DTGVSQNPRHKITKRGQNVTFRCDPISEHNRLYWYRQTLGQGPEFLTYFQNEAQLEKSRLLSDRFSAERPKGSFSTLEIQRTEQGDSAMYLCASSLAVEQYFGPGTRLTVT.

This chain connects TRBV3-1 (or the pseudogene TRBV3-2) to TRBJ1-6; no reliable D call. CDR1 LGHDT and CDR2 YNNKEL come from the germline V gene (reference sequence). The length of the CDR3 is 14 residues. V lost 1 base and J lost 7, with 8 bases in between. The CDR3 DNA sequence: TGTGCCAGCAGCCAAGGGAGTAACAATTCACCCCTCCACTTT. Translated, it gives CASSQGSNNSPLHF.

V usage is TRBV11-3 and J usage is TRBJ2-3, with D hard to call. The CDR3 is made up of 15 amino acids. The V gene lost 1 base and the J gene lost 0 bases, with 8 bases spanning the gap. CDR1 SGHNT and CDR2 YENEEA come from the germline V gene. CDR3: CASSLGGSSTDTQYF. In DNA form, the CDR3 reads TGTGCCAGCAGCTTAGGAGGTTCCAGCACAGATACGCAGTATTTT.

The chain links TRBV5-1 to TRBJ2-7, with D possibly matching TRBD1 (8 bases). Trimming shortened V by 2 bases and J by 3 bases, and 18 bases separated the two germline ends. Germline V lookup: CDR1 SGHRS, CDR2 YFSETQ. CDR3 length: 16 amino acids. CDR3 nucleotides: TGCGCCAGCAGCTTAGAACCAACAGGGGGGGTCTACGAGCAGTACTTC. Translating it yields CASSLEPTGGVYEQYF.

This chain links TRBV11-3 with TRBJ1-6; the D is unclear. The CDR3 runs 15 residues. Germline CDR1 is SGHNT and CDR2 is YENEEA. V lost 5 bases and J lost 9, with 17 bases in between. Here the CDR3 reads CASSPRGGKSSPLHF. In DNA form, the CDR3 reads TGTGCCAGCAGCCCCCGCGGCGGGAAATCTTCACCCCTCCACTTT. Filled out from reference TRBV11-3 and TRBJ1-6, the complete variable domain reads EAGVVQSPRYKIIEKKQPVAFWCNPISGHNTLYWYLQNLGQGPELLIRYENEEAVDDSQLPKDRFSAERLKGVDSTLKIQPAELGDSAVYLCASSPRGGKSSPLHFGNGTRLTVT.

The rearrangement links TRBV6-5 to TRBJ2-3, with D unresolved. Trimming removed 7 bases from V and 1 base from J, with 12 bases in between. This CDR3 spans 14 amino acids. CDR1 is MNHEY and CDR2 is SVGAGI in the germline V gene. CDR3 protein: CASTTMPGTDTQYF. The CDR3 DNA sequence: TGTGCCAGCACCACGATGCCAGGCACAGATACGCAGTATTTT.

This clone appeared a single time. This chain links TRBV19 with TRBJ2-3; D not resolved. The CDR3 runs to 12 residues. Germline CDR1 LNHDA, CDR2 SQIVND (reference sequence). The ends were cut back, 6 bases at V and 7 bases at J, with 11 bases in the middle. The CDR3 sequence is CASSTSGYTQYF. DNA of the CDR3: TGTGCCAGTAGCACCTCAGGATATACGCAGTATTTT.

J is TRBJ2-7 and V is TRBV7-2, with 9 bases aligning to TRBD2. CDR1 and CDR2 (germline): SGHTA, FQGNSA. The CDR3 is made up of 17 amino acids. V lost 1 base, J lost 2 bases, and 9 bases stayed unmatched. The CDR3 DNA follows: TGTGCCAGCAGCTTAGATTCACTAGCGGGCTATACCTACGAGCAGTACTTC. Translating it yields CASSLDSLAGYTYEQYF.

The chain is built from TRBV11-3 and TRBJ1-1; no firm D call. The CDR3 has 14 amino acids. The V end was cut by 0 bases, the J end by 4 bases, with 9 bases between. The germline V gene encodes CDR1 SGHNT and CDR2 YENEEA. The CDR3 spells CASSLDGRTTEAFF. CDR3 nucleotide sequence: TGTGCCAGCAGCTTAGATGGCAGAACCACTGAAGCTTTCTTT.

The chain combines TRBV12-3 or TRBV12-4 with TRBJ1-1, with TRBD1 matching over 7 bases. After removal of 6 bases from V and 11 bases from J, the junction contained 6 bases not matched to a gene. This CDR3 is built from 11 residues. The CDR3 here is CASSPGTDAFF. The CDR3 region has the DNA TGTGCCAGCAGCCCGGGGACAGACGCTTTCTTT.

The rearrangement joins TRBV3-1 (or the pseudogene TRBV3-2) to TRBJ2-1; 11 bases match TRBD2. The junction had 8 bases not matched to a gene; V was cut back by 0 bases and J by 7 bases. CDR1 and CDR2 from the germline V gene are LGHDT and YNNKEL (reference sequence). The length of the CDR3 is 17 residues. This CDR3 reads CASSQEGLAGGMNEQFF. CDR3 DNA sequence: TGTGCCAGCAGCCAAGAAGGTCTAGCGGGAGGAATGAATGAGCAGTTCTTC.

The CDR3 region has the DNA TGCAGTGCTAGTTCTCGCGATACGCAGTATTTT. Its protein product is CSASSRDTQYF. V usage is TRBV20-1 and J usage is TRBJ2-3; D gene unclear. Trimming removed 3 bases at V and 6 bases at J, with 7 bases between. The CDR3 extends over 11 amino acids. Germline V gene lookup returns CDR1 DFQATT and CDR2 SNEGSKA (reference sequence).

The chain uses TRBV3-1 (or the pseudogene TRBV3-2) and TRBJ2-1, with TRBD2 matching over 8 bases. CDR1 and CDR2 (germline): LGHDT, YNNKEL (reference sequence). This CDR3 is 15 amino acids long. With 4 bases clipped from V and 6 bases from J, the junction kept 8 bases outside the gene matches. The CDR3 reads CASSPPGLVGNEQFF. CDR3 nucleotide sequence: TGTGCCAGCAGCCCTCCGGGACTAGTAGGCAATGAGCAGTTCTTC.

This chain connects TRBV19 to TRBJ2-3; no reliable D call. The CDR3 extends over 16 amino acids. Germline assignment: CDR1 LNHDA and CDR2 SQIVND (reference sequence). V gave up 3 bases and J gave up 2 bases, with 15 bases separating them. CDR3 sequence: CASSIGANLNTDTQYF. The CDR3 region has the DNA TGTGCCAGTAGTATTGGTGCAAACCTCAACACAGATACGCAGTATTTT. The full variable domain, rest sourced from reference TRBV19 and TRBJ2-3, is DGGITQSPKYLFRKEGQNVTLSCEQNLNHDAMYWYRQDPGQGLRLIYYSQIVNDFQKGDIAEGYSVSREKKESFPLTVTSAQKNPTAFYLCASSIGANLNTDTQYFGPGTRLTVL.